This record covers a single TCR beta chain. Its antigen is not identified. Treatment: roughly 19 received Ad26.COV2.S at low or high dose, single or two shots; 5 received placebo; per-sample allocation not given. After the first vaccine or placebo injection, samples were drawn on day 63. This sample was taken from a study of Ad26.COV2.S vaccination and SARS-CoV-2 variants. The protocol was immunoSEQ multiplex PCR, while the TCRdb copy is restricted to in-frame clones and leaves out a portion. The data contain 300,000 to 450,000 clones, approximately 85% of them singletons. Study-wide points: From the TCR breadth and depth analyses, total T cell responses may have been underestimated.

The sample in question was peripheral blood, obtained in a trial of Ad26.COV2.S vaccine versus placebo. The receptor was isolated from a person between 18 and 60 years old who received the Ad26.COV2.S COVID-19 vaccine or a placebo.

In DNA, the CDR3 is TGTGCCAGCAGTTTCGACAGGGGGCGTGGAGAGACCCAGTACTTC. This sequence encodes CASSFDRGRGETQYF. The chain has TRBV6-2 or TRBV6-3 and TRBJ2-5, with TRBD1 matching 10 bases. Germline V gene data show CDR1 as MNHEY and CDR2 as SVGEGT. The CDR3 runs 15 residues. V gave up 4 bases and J gave up 4 bases; unmatched junction bases: 6.